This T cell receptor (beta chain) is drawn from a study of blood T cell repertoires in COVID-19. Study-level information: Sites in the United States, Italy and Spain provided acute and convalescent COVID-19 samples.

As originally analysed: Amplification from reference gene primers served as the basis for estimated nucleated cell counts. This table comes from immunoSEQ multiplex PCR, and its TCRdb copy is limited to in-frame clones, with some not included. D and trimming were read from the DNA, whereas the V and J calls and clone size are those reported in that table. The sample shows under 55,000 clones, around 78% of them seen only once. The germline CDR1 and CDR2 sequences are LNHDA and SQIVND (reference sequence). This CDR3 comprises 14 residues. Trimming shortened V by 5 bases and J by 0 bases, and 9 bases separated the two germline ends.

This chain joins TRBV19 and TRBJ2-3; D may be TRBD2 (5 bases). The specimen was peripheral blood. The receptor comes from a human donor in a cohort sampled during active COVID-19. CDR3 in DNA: TGTGCCAGTAGTCCCACTAGTAGCACAGATACGCAGTATTTT. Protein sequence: CASSPTSSTDTQYF.